Below, 4 T cell receptor beta chains from the same sample are listed, as sequenced in a study of T cell responses to AZD1222 COVID-19 vaccine. TCRdb's table, derived via immunoSEQ multiplex PCR, lists solely in-frame clones and lacks some. The sample contains 100,000 to 120,000 clones, roughly nine tenths of which appear only once. Material: peripheral blood, obtained on day 0 of AZD1222 vaccination. These receptors came from an adult in good health.

The genes are TRBV6-5 and TRBJ1-1, with D maybe TRBD1 (5 bases). The length of the CDR3 is 16 residues. Germline CDR1 is MNHEY and CDR2 is SVGAGI. Between the trimmed V and J ends, which lost 0 bases and 7 bases, there was a span of 18 bases. CDR3 protein: CASSYSDTSLDREAFF. The CDR3 DNA reads as TGTGCCAGCAGTTACTCGGACACTTCGCTGGACCGTGAAGCTTTCTTT.

Only one count was recorded for this clone. The chain employs TRBV5-1 and TRBJ1-4; D ambiguous. The CDR3 has 14 residues. V was cut by 4 bases and J by 0 bases, with 7 bases left in between. Germline V gives CDR1 SGHRS, CDR2 YFSETQ. The CDR3 is CASSPLATNEKLFF. The CDR3 DNA sequence: TGCGCCAGCAGCCCCCTCGCAACTAATGAAAAACTGTTTTTT.

This rearrangement joins TRBV2 to TRBJ1-5; possibly TRBD1 for D (5 bases). The V gene's germline CDR1 is SNHLY and CDR2 FYNNEI. Trimming stripped 4 bases from V and 3 bases from J, with 22 bases between. The CDR3 runs 18 residues. The CDR3 reads CASSGARTGTGNNQPQHF. The CDR3 DNA reads TGTGCCAGCAGTGGGGCCAGAACCGGGACTGGAAACAATCAGCCCCAGCATTTT.

This chain joins TRBV5-1 and TRBJ1-1, with D perhaps TRBD1 (5 bases). Germline lookup yields CDR1 SGHRS and CDR2 YFSETQ. Trimming left V 3 bases short and J 7 bases short, with 16 bases between. The CDR3 is made up of 14 amino acids. CDR3 loop: CASSWATDTIEAFF. CDR3 coding DNA: TGCGCCAGCAGCTGGGCGACAGACACTATTGAAGCTTTCTTT. The whole variable domain, filled in from reference TRBV5-1 and TRBJ1-1, reads KAGVTQTPRYLIKTRGQQVTLSCSPISGHRSVSWYQQTPGQGLQFLFEYFSETQRNKGNFPGRFSGRQFSNSRSEMNVSTLELGDSALYLCASSWATDTIEAFFGQGTRLTVV.